This T cell receptor beta chain is from a study of T-cell memory formation after mild COVID-19. General observations from the study: Largely, contracting CD4+ clones fell within CM and EM, and contracting CD8+ clones within EMRA.

This clonotype was recorded a few times. Its antigen remains unidentified. CDR3 length: 13 amino acids. V gave up 8 bases and J gave up 0 bases; unmatched junction bases: 5. The V gene's germline CDR1 is SQVTM and CDR2 ANQGSEA. TCRdb fed the 5' RACE reads into MiXCR, producing one record per CDR3 protein. The data hold 300,000 to 400,000 distinct CDR3 sequences, with approximately 29% observed a single time. The receptor comes from an adult woman who had mild COVID-19 (a few samples of this study predate the infection). Cell type and time point are not known. This rearrangement joins TRBV29-1 to TRBJ2-3; TRBD2 aligns across 7 bases. Material: PBMCs or a T cell subset sorted from them (not recorded which). As DNA, the CDR3 is TGCAGCTTAGGCGGGGGTAGCACAGATACGCAGTATTTT. Translation: CSLGGGSTDTQYF.